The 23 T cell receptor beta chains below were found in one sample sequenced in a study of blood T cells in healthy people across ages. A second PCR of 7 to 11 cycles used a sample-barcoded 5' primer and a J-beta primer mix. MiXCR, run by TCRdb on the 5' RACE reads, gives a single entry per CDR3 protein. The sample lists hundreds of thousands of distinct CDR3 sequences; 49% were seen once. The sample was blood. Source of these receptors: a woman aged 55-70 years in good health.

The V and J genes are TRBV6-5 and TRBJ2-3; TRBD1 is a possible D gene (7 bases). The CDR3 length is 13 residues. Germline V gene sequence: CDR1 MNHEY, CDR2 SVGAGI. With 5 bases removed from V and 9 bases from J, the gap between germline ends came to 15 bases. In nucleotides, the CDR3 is TGTGCCAGCAGTATACCAGGGGGAGGCACGCAGTATTTT. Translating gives CASSIPGGGTQYF.

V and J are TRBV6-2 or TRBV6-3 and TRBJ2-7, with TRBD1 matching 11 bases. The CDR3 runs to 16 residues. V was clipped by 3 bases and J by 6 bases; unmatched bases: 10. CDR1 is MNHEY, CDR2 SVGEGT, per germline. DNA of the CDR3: TGTGCCAGCAGTTATTCCATGGACAGGGGGCGGTTCGAGCAGTACTTC. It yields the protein CASSYSMDRGRFEQYF.

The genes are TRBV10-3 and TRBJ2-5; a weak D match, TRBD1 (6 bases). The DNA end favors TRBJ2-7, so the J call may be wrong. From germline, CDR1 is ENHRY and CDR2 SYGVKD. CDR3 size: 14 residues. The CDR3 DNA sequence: TGTGCCATCAGTGCCGGACAGCTCCAGGACGAGCAGTACTTC. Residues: CAISAGQLQDEQYF.

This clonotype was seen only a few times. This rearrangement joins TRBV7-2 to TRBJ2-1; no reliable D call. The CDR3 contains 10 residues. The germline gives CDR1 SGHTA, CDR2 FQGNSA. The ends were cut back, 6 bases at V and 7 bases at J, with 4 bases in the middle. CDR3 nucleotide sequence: TGTGCCAGCAGTATAAATGAGCAGTTCTTC. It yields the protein CASSINEQFF.

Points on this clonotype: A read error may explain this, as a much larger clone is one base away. CDR3 in DNA: TGTGCCAGCAGCCGACAGGTTAACTATGGCTACACCTTC. It yields the protein CASSRQVNYGYTF. The chain combines TRBV12-3 or TRBV12-4 with TRBJ1-2; maybe TRBD1 (6 bases). This CDR3 comprises 13 residues. V lost 6 bases and J lost 1, with 9 bases in between.

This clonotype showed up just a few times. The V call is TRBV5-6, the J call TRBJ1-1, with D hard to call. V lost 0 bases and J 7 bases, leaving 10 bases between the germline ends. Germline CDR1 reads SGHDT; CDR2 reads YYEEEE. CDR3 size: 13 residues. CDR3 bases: TGTGCCAGCAGCTTGGGAGTCCCCAATGAAGCTTTCTTT. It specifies CASSLGVPNEAFF.

For the CDR3, the DNA is TGTGCCAGCAGTTTATCGCAGCTATATGGCTACACCTTC. It is translated as CASSLSQLYGYTF. The rearrangement links TRBV28 to TRBJ1-2, with D hard to call. The CDR3 has 13 residues. Per germline, CDR1 MDHEN and CDR2 SYDVKM. V dropped 1 base and J dropped 5 bases, with 8 bases sitting between them.

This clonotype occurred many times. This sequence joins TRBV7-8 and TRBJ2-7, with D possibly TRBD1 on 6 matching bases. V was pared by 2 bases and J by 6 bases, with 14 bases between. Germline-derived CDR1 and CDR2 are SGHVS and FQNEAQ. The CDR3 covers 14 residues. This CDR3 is CASSLMAGAAEQYF. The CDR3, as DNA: TGTGCCAGCAGCTTAATGGCAGGGGCGGCCGAGCAGTACTTC.

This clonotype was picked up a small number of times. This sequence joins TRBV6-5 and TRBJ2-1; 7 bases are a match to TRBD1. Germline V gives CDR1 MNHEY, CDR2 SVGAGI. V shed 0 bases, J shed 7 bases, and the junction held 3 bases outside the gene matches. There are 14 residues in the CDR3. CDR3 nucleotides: TGTGCCAGCAGTTACTCTGACAGGGAAAATGAGCAGTTCTTC. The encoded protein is CASSYSDRENEQFF.

The CDR3 coding sequence is TGTGCCAGCAGTTACAGGGAGGCGGACTATGGCTACACCTTC. Its protein is CASSYREADYGYTF. The chain joins TRBV6-5 to TRBJ1-2; D is uncertain. The CDR3 has 14 amino acids. V lost 2 bases and J lost 3, with 10 bases in between. Per the germline V gene, CDR1 is MNHEY and CDR2 is SVGAGI.

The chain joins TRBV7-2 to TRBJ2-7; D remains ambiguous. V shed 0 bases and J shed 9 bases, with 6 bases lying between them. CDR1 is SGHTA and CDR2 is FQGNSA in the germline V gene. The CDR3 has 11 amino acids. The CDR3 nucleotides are TGTGCCAGCAGCTTAGCGAACGGGCAGTACTTC. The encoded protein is CASSLANGQYF.

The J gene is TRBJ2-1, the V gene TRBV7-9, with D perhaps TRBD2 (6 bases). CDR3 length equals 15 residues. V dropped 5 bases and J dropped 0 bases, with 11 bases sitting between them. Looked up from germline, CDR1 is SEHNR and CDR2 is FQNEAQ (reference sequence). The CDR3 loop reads CASSDSGNSYNEQFF. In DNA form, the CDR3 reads TGTGCCAGCAGCGATAGCGGAAACTCCTACAATGAGCAGTTCTTC.

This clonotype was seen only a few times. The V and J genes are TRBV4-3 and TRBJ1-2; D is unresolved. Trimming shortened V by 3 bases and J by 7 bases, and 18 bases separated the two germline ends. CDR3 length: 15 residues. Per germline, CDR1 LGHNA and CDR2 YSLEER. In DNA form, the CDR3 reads TGCGCCAGCAGCCAGGGGTGGTCTGGGCCGGGTGGCTACACCTTC. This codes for CASSQGWSGPGGYTF.

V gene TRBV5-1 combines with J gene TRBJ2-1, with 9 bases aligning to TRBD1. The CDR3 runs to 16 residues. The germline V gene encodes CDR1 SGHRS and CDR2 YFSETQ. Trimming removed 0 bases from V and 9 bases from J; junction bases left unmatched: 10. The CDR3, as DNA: TGCGCCAGCAGCTTGGGATTGAGGGACAGGGTCGGTGAGCAGTTCTTC. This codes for CASSLGLRDRVGEQFF.

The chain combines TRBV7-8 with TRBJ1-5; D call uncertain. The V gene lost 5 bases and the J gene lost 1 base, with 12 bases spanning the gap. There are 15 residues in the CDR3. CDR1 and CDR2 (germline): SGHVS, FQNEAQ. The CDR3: CASSPSSNSNQPQHF. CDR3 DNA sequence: TGTGCCAGCAGCCCTAGTTCGAACAGCAATCAGCCCCAGCATTTT.

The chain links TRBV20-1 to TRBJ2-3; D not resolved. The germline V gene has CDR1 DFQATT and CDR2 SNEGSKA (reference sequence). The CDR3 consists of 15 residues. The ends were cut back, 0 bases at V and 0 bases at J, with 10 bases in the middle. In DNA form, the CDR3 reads TGCAGTGCTAGAGATCGACTGACAAGCACAGATACGCAGTATTTT. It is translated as CSARDRLTSTDTQYF.

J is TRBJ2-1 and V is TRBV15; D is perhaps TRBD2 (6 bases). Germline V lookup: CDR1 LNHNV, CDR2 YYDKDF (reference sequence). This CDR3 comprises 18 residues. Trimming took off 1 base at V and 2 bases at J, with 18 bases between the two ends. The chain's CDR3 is CATSRVQIADAAYNEQFF. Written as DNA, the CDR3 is TGTGCCACCAGCAGAGTTCAAATAGCGGACGCGGCCTACAATGAGCAGTTCTTC.

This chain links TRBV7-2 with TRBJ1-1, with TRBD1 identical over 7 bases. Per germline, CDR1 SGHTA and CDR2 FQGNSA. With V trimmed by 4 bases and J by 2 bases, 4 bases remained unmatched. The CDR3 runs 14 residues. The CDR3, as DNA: TGTGCCAGCAGCTACAGGGGAACTAACACTGAAGCTTTCTTT. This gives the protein CASSYRGTNTEAFF.

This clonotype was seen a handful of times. CDR3 loop: CASSISGLAGDNEQYF. CDR3 in DNA: TGTGCCAGCAGCATTTCCGGACTAGCGGGAGACAACGAGCAGTACTTC. The chain has TRBV21-1 and TRBJ2-5; the table's D call, TRBD2, was not checked against the DNA. The closer fit of TRBJ2-7 to the DNA end suggests the J call may be wrong. TRBV21-1 is a documented pseudogene. The CDR3 runs to 16 residues.

DNA of the CDR3: TGTGCCACCTTCAGGACTAACCCGAGCAGGAATGAGCAGTTCTTC. This gives the protein CATFRTNPSRNEQFF. This chain uses TRBV2 with TRBJ2-1; TRBD2 is a possible D gene (6 bases). CDR1 and CDR2 from the germline V gene are SNHLY and FYNNEI. V was cut by 10 bases and J by 7 bases, with 23 bases left in between. The CDR3 totals 15 residues.

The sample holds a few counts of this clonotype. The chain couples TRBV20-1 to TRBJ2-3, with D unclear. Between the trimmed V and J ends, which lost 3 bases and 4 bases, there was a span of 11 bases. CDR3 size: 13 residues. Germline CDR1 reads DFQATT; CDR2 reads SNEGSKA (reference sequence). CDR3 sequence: CSASDWAADTQYF. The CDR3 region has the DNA TGCAGTGCTAGTGACTGGGCGGCAGATACGCAGTATTTT.

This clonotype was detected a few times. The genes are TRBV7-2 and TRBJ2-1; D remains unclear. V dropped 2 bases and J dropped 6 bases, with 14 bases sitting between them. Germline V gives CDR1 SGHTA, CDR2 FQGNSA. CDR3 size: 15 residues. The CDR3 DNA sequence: TGTGCCAGCAGCTTATCATTCTCCTCAGGCAATGAGCAGTTCTTC. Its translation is CASSLSFSSGNEQFF.

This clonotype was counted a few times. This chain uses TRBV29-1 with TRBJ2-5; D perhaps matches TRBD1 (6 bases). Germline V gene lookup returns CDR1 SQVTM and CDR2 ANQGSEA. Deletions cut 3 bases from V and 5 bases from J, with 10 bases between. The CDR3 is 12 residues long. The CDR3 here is CSVEGAYETQYF. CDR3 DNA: TGCAGCGTTGAGGGGGCTTACGAGACCCAGTACTTC.